Listed below are T cell receptor beta chains from one sample, sequenced in a study of control samples from healthy donors and cancer patients. Assay used: immunoSEQ multiplex PCR; TCRdb lists only in-frame clones, some missing. The data hold about 150,000 clones, with 80% to 95% observed a single time. Sample: blood. The receptors originated from a woman aged 40-49 years in good health. Each CDR3 is given with its conserved first and last residue. The D gene is left open where the match is weak. Clone size is not always given. Where it is, it says once, few, many or a class for expanded clones.

V	size	D	J	DNA	CDR3
TRBV18	.	.	TRBJ2-7	TGTGCCAGCTCACCAGGGGATAACGAGCAGTACTTC	CASSPGDNEQYF
TRBV28	.	.	TRBJ1-5	TGTGCCAGCAGTTTCTCCGCAGGTAATCAGCCCCAGCATTTT	CASSFSAGNQPQHF
TRBV5-1	.	.	TRBJ1-1	TGCGCCAGCAGCTCCAGGACAAGTAACACTGAAGCTTTCTTT	CASSSRTSNTEAFF
TRBV6-5	.	.	TRBJ1-1	TGTGCCAGCAGTTGGGGGACTGAAGCTTTCTTT	CASSWGTEAFF
TRBV6-5	.	.	TRBJ1-2	TGTGCCAGCAGACTCAGTCCGGACGGCTACACCTTC	CASRLSPDGYTF
TRBV3-1/TRBV3-2	.	.	TRBJ2-2	TGTGCCAGCAGCCAAGCGGACATCACCGGGGAGCTGTTTTTT	CASSQADITGELFF
TRBV28	.	TRBD1	TRBJ1-5	TGTGCCAGCAGTTCCCGGGACAGTCATCAGCCCCAGCATTTT	CASSSRDSHQPQHF
TRBV7-9	.	.	TRBJ1-2	TGTGCCAGCAGCCCGGGCCAGGGAGCTAACTATGGCTACACCTTC	CASSPGQGANYGYTF
TRBV28	few	.	TRBJ2-3	TGTGCCAGCAGGGGCGTAAGCACAGATACGCAGTATTTT	CASRGVSTDTQYF
TRBV18	.	TRBD1	TRBJ1-5	TGTGCCAGCTCACCCCCGGGACAGGGAATCAATCAGCCCCAGCATTTT	CASSPPGQGINQPQHF
TRBV5-6	.	.	TRBJ1-5	TGTGCCAGCAGCTTGAAAAGGGGACACCTTGTTATGGGCAATCAGCCCCAGCATTTT	CASSLKRGHLVMGNQPQHF